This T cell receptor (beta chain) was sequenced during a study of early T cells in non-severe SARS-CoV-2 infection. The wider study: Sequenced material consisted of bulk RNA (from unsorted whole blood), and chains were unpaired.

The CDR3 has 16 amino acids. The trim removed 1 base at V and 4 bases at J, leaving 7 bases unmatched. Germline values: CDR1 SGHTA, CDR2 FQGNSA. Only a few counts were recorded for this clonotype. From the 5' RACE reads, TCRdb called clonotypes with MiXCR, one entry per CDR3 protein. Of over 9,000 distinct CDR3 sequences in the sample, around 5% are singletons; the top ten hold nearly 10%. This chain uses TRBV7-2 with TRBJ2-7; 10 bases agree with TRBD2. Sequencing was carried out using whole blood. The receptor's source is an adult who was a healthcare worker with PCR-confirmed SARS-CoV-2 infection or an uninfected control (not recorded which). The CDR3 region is CASSLVGAGGRYEQYF. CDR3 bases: TGTGCCAGCAGCTTAGTCGGAGCGGGGGGGCGATACGAGCAGTACTTC.